The 28 T cell receptor beta chains in this list originate from one sample, sequenced in a study of CD8 T cells in ankylosing spondylitis. TCRdb ran MiXCR on the 5' RACE reads and lists one entry per CDR3 protein. Of 200,000 to 250,000 distinct CDR3 sequences listed, around 8% were seen once; the top ten hold 4.8%. The sequenced sample was blood, either unsorted or a sorted T cell fraction (not recorded which). The receptors were gathered from a female donor with ankylosing spondylitis or in good health (not recorded which).

This clonotype came up many times. The genes are TRBV15 and TRBJ2-3; no firm D call. CDR1 is LNHNV and CDR2 is YYDKDF in the germline V gene (reference sequence). V was pared by 1 base and J by 6 bases, with 11 bases between. The CDR3 is 14 residues long. The CDR3 is CATSRGGVWDTQYF. CDR3 nucleotides: TGTGCCACCAGCAGAGGAGGTGTATGGGATACGCAGTATTTT.

This clonotype occurred a few times. The chain employs TRBV6-2 or TRBV6-3 and TRBJ2-6, with 10 bases identical to TRBD2. This CDR3 region has 17 residues. The junction had 10 bases not matched to a gene; V was cut back by 7 bases and J by 4 bases. Germline loops: CDR1 MNHEY, CDR2 SVGEGT. The CDR3 nucleotides read TGTGCCAGCAAGAGGCTAGCGGGAGTGTCAGGGGCCAACGTCCTGACTTTC. This gives the protein CASKRLAGVSGANVLTF.

This clonotype was counted a few times. The J gene is TRBJ2-1, the V gene TRBV7-9; 9 nucleotides align to TRBD2. CDR1 is SEHNR, CDR2 FQNEAQ, per germline (reference sequence). The V gene end was trimmed by 4 bases and the J gene end by 0 bases; junction bases not matched to a gene: 4. CDR3 size: 16 residues. CDR3 DNA: TGTGCCAGCAGCTCCAAGACTAGCGGCTCCTACAATGAGCAGTTCTTC. This codes for CASSSKTSGSYNEQFF. The full variable domain, with the rest looked up from reference TRBV7-9 and TRBJ2-1, is DTGVSQNPRHKITKRGQNVTFRCDPISEHNRLYWYRQTLGQGPEFLTYFQNEAQLEKSRLLSDRFSAERPKGSFSTLEIQRTEQGDSAMYLCASSSKTSGSYNEQFFGPGTRLTVL.

This clonotype was recorded at least ten times. The chain has TRBV20-1 and TRBJ2-2; TRBD2 aligns across 9 bases. Germline loops: CDR1 DFQATT, CDR2 SNEGSKA (reference sequence). V gave up 2 bases and J gave up 5 bases; unmatched junction bases: 0. This CDR3 spans 13 amino acids. CDR3 nucleotides: TGCAGTGCTAGACTAGCGGGAACCGGGGAGCTGTTTTTT. This gives the protein CSARLAGTGELFF.

This clonotype turned up a few times. This chain joins TRBV7-9 and TRBJ2-7, with TRBD2 matching 8 bases. After removal of 4 bases from V and 3 bases from J, the junction contained 11 bases not matched to a gene. The germline V gene has CDR1 SEHNR and CDR2 FQNEAQ (reference sequence). This CDR3 region has 16 residues. CDR3 sequence: CASSYTSGVAGYEQYF. The CDR3 DNA reads as TGTGCCAGCAGCTATACTAGCGGAGTGGCGGGCTACGAGCAGTACTTC.

This clonotype occurred many times. The rearrangement links TRBV5-1 to TRBJ2-3; D might be TRBD2 (5 bases). Trimming left V 3 bases short and J 2 bases short, with 10 bases between. CDR3 size: 14 residues. Germline values: CDR1 SGHRS, CDR2 YFSETQ. The DNA of the CDR3 is TGCGCCAGCAGCTATTCCCGGGACACAGATACGCAGTATTTT. Its translation is CASSYSRDTDTQYF.

This clonotype was observed a few times. V is TRBV7-2 and J is TRBJ2-2, with D unresolved. Germline V gives CDR1 SGHTA, CDR2 FQGNSA. With 4 bases removed from V and 9 bases from J, the gap between germline ends came to 9 bases. The CDR3 is made up of 12 amino acids. The CDR3 region has the DNA TGTGCCAGCAGCTCAGGAGCGTGGGAGCTGTTTTTT. Protein: CASSSGAWELFF.

J is TRBJ2-1 and V is TRBV12-3 or TRBV12-4; 11 bases map to TRBD2. CDR3 length equals 13 residues. J gave up 10 bases and V 6 bases, and 5 bases lay outside the gene matches. The CDR3 nucleotides read TGTGCCAGCAGGCTAGCGGGAGGTAGGGAGCAGTTCTTC. It codes for CASRLAGGREQFF.

In this sample, this clonotype turned up many times. The rearrangement uses TRBV12-3 or TRBV12-4 and TRBJ2-3; 8 bases are a match to TRBD2. This CDR3 contains 13 residues. Trimming cost V 5 bases and J 3 bases; bases outside gene matches: 1. The chain's CDR3 is CASSSGRTDTQYF. CDR3 coding DNA: TGTGCCAGCAGTAGCGGGAGAACAGATACGCAGTATTTT.

This clonotype was recorded only once. A much larger clone differs from this one at a single base, so this may be a read error. The chain joins TRBV6-2 or TRBV6-3 to TRBJ2-7; 11 nucleotides align to TRBD2. Germline CDR1 is MNHEY and CDR2 is SVGEGT. Germline trimming cut 7 bases from V and 3 bases from J; bases unmatched to any gene: 8. CDR3 size: 15 residues. CDR3 nucleotide sequence: TGTGCCAGCACTTATCTTGGGACTAGCGGCTACGAGCAGTACTTC. It encodes CASTYLGTSGYEQYF.

This clonotype was counted ten times or more. The chain links TRBV12-3 or TRBV12-4 to TRBJ1-2, with D uncertain. This CDR3 has 14 amino acids. V lost 10 bases and J 2 bases, leaving 17 bases between the germline ends. The CDR3 bases are TGTGCCACCATATCAGGAAGTCTGAACTATGGCTACACCTTC. Protein sequence: CATISGSLNYGYTF.

Notes on this clonotype: A much larger clone sits a single nucleotide away, making a read error possible. The V call is TRBV28, the J call TRBJ2-3, with a possible D match to TRBD2 (6 bases). This CDR3 spans 15 amino acids. CDR1 and CDR2 from the germline V gene are MDHEN and SYDVKM. CDR3 DNA: TGTGTCAGCAGTTTTGGTGGGACTGCCACAGATACGCAGTATTTT. Translation: CVSSFGGTATDTQYF.

This clonotype occurred many times. The CDR3 spells CSVEPNSYEQYF. The DNA for the CDR3 is TGCAGCGTTGAACCCAACTCCTACGAGCAGTACTTC. The chain joins TRBV29-1 to TRBJ2-7, with D hard to call. The length of the CDR3 is 12 residues. V shed 2 bases and J shed 0 bases, with 5 bases lying between them. Germline V gene lookup returns CDR1 SQVTM and CDR2 ANQGSEA.

This clonotype was recorded a few times. This chain links TRBV25-1 with TRBJ1-2; 8 nucleotides agree with TRBD1. Germline trimming cut 2 bases from V and 1 base from J; bases unmatched to any gene: 6. There are 16 residues in the CDR3. The germline V gene has CDR1 MGHDK and CDR2 SYGVNS. The CDR3 region has the DNA TGTGCCAGCAGTGAAGAACAGGGGGTTCTTAACTATGGCTACACCTTC. This sequence encodes CASSEEQGVLNYGYTF.

At least ten counts were recorded for this clonotype. The V gene is TRBV6-5, the J gene TRBJ2-6, with 9 bases that match TRBD1. V shed 0 bases, J shed 3 bases, and the junction held 9 bases outside the gene matches. Germline loops: CDR1 MNHEY, CDR2 SVGAGI. This CDR3 has 19 amino acids. For the CDR3, the DNA is TGTGCCAGCAGTTACTCCCCCGGGACAGGGAGTCTTGGGGCCAACGTCCTGACTTTC. This encodes CASSYSPGTGSLGANVLTF.

This clonotype was seen ten or more times. The J gene is TRBJ2-7, the V gene TRBV5-1; 8 positions agree with TRBD2. In germline, CDR1 is SGHRS, CDR2 YFSETQ. V was pared by 4 bases and J by 6 bases, with 15 bases of the junction left unmatched. The CDR3 covers 16 residues. The CDR3 reads CASSPLLSGSFSEQYF. CDR3 nucleotide sequence: TGCGCCAGCAGCCCTCTTCTAAGCGGGAGTTTCTCCGAGCAGTACTTC.

This clonotype was detected only a few times. The chain is built from TRBV11-2 and TRBJ2-7, with 13 positions matching TRBD2. The J segment lost 8 bases and the V segment lost 5 bases, leaving 6 bases of the junction unmatched. This CDR3 has 14 residues. Germline loops: CDR1 SGHAT, CDR2 FQNNGV. This chain's CDR3 is CASSRTSGRMQQYF. As DNA, the CDR3 is TGTGCCAGCAGCCGGACTAGCGGGAGAATGCAGCAGTACTTC.

This clonotype showed up many times. This chain links TRBV4-2 with TRBJ1-1, with a tentative D call TRBD1 (5 bases). CDR1 LGHNA and CDR2 YNFKEQ come from the germline V gene. The CDR3 is 14 residues long. Trimming pared 4 bases from V and 2 bases from J, leaving 11 bases between. Written as DNA, the CDR3 is TGTGCCAGCAGCCCAAGACAGCAAAACACTGAAGCTTTCTTT. It yields the protein CASSPRQQNTEAFF.

This clonotype was seen at least ten times. The V and J genes are TRBV2 and TRBJ2-7; weak D call: TRBD1 (6 bases). The CDR3 covers 15 residues. V lost 6 bases, J lost 3 bases, and 18 bases lay in between. The germline V gene has CDR1 SNHLY and CDR2 FYNNEI. In DNA form, the CDR3 reads TGTGCCAGCAGACCAACCGTGGGACAACTCTACGAGCAGTACTTC. It specifies CASRPTVGQLYEQYF.

This clonotype was picked up many times. This chain links TRBV5-6 with TRBJ1-4; D call uncertain. The CDR3 is 12 residues long. V was shortened by 0 bases and J by 11 bases, with 8 bases between the two germline ends. Germline loops: CDR1 SGHDT, CDR2 YYEEEE. The CDR3 loop reads CASSLGEQKLFF. DNA of the CDR3: TGTGCCAGCAGCTTGGGGGAACAGAAACTGTTTTTT.

This clonotype has a count of ten or more. The chain employs TRBV28 and TRBJ1-2; the match to TRBD1 covers 7 bases. Germline V gene data show CDR1 as MDHEN and CDR2 as SYDVKM. Unmatched junction bases numbered 11, after V lost 8 bases and J lost 2 bases. CDR3 size: 15 residues. CDR3 region: CASVVGTADNYGYTF. The CDR3 nucleotides are TGTGCCAGCGTCGTCGGGACAGCCGACAACTATGGCTACACCTTC.

The table lists this clonotype with a few counts. The J gene is TRBJ1-2, the V gene TRBV28; tentatively, D is TRBD1 (5 bases). Trimming removed 3 bases at V and 4 bases at J, with 12 bases between. This CDR3 is built from 14 residues. From germline, CDR1 is MDHEN and CDR2 SYDVKM. Here the CDR3 DNA reads TGTGCCAGCAGTTTGCTGACAGTGCCCTATGGCTACACCTTC. Protein sequence: CASSLLTVPYGYTF.

This clonotype was picked up many times. The chain recombines TRBV29-1 with TRBJ2-5; 9 bases match TRBD1. The CDR3 has 12 amino acids. V shed 7 bases and J 4 bases; nucleotides not matched to a gene: 4. Germline lookup yields CDR1 SQVTM and CDR2 ANQGSEA. The CDR3 bases are TGCAGCGGGAGGACAGGGGTAGAGACCCAGTACTTC. It translates to CSGRTGVETQYF.

The V call is TRBV12-3 or TRBV12-4, the J call TRBJ2-3; the match to TRBD2 covers 13 bases. The CDR3 loop spans 18 amino acids. The CDR3 sequence is CTICLNLGGTSGTDTQYF. CDR3 in DNA: TGTACCATCTGTTTAAATCTCGGCGGGACTAGCGGGACCGATACGCAGTATTTT.

The chain carries TRBV7-9 and TRBJ2-2; 7 nucleotides match TRBD1. Germline values: CDR1 SEHNR, CDR2 FQNEAQ (reference sequence). V lost 5 bases to trimming and J lost 8 bases; unmatched junction nucleotides: 2. CDR3 length: 12 residues. The DNA of the CDR3 is TGTGCCAGCAGCCGGGGACAGGGGGAGCTGTTTTTT. It translates to CASSRGQGELFF.

This chain connects TRBV5-1 to TRBJ2-4; 11 nucleotides agree with TRBD1. Germline values: CDR1 SGHRS, CDR2 YFSETQ. This CDR3 spans 15 amino acids. With 3 bases clipped from V and 6 bases from J, the junction kept 5 bases outside the gene matches. The CDR3 nucleotides are TGCGCCAGCAGCTACGGGACAGGGGGGGGAAACATTCAGTACTTC. It codes for CASSYGTGGGNIQYF.

This clonotype has ten or more counts. The CDR3 DNA reads TGTGCCAGCAGCTTGGCGGGGGGCAACGAGCAGTACTTC. Amino acids: CASSLAGGNEQYF. This rearrangement joins TRBV5-4 to TRBJ2-7, with D perhaps TRBD2 (7 bases). Germline CDR1 is SGHNT and CDR2 is YYREEE (reference sequence). The V end lost 0 bases, the J end lost 5 bases, and 9 bases lay between the germline ends. CDR3 size: 13 residues.

In this sample, this clonotype turned up many times. The chain employs TRBV29-1 and TRBJ1-2; 8 bases are shared with TRBD1. The CDR3 totals 13 residues. Germline CDR1 SQVTM, CDR2 ANQGSEA. The junction had 8 bases not matched to a gene; V was cut back by 1 base and J by 10 bases. The CDR3 DNA is TGCAGCGTTGAAGTGCGACAGGGGTTTGACTACACCTTC. Its translation: CSVEVRQGFDYTF.